This note documents a single T cell receptor (beta chain) sequence. Its antigen is not known. Every bit of the isolated RNA underwent reverse transcription, so sequencing read expressed TCRB transcripts. Here immunoSEQ multiplex PCR was the method, and the copy in TCRdb shows in-frame clones only, minus some. The data show under 850,000 clones, over 10% seen once. The sample originates from a study of beta chain features in type 1 diabetes. V was cut by 4 bases and J by 4 bases, with 7 bases left in between. The CDR3 is made up of 11 amino acids. Looked up from germline, CDR1 is SQVTM and CDR2 is ANQGSEA. Study observations and caveats: Type 1 diabetes patients showed a moderate but significant shortening of TCRB CDR3s in all four CD4+ subsets.

The rearrangement links TRBV29-1 to TRBJ2-5, with unresolved D. This receptor was obtained from a man aged 18 to 30 with type 1 diabetes. Material: naive CD4+ T cells from blood. CDR3 amino acids: CSVGVTETQYF. CDR3 nucleotides: TGCAGCGTTGGGGTAACAGAGACCCAGTACTTC.